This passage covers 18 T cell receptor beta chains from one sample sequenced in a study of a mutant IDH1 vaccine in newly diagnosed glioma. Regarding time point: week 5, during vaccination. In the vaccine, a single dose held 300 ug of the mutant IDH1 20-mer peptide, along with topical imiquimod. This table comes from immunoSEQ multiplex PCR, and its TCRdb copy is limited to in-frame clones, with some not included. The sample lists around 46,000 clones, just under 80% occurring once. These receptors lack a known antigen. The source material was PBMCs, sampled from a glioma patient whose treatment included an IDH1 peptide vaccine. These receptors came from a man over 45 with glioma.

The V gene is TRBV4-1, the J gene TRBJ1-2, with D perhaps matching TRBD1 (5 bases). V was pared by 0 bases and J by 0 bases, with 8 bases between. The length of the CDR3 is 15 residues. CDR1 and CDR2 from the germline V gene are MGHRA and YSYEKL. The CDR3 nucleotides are TGCGCCAGCAGCCAAGAAACGACAGCTAACTATGGCTACACCTTC. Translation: CASSQETTANYGYTF.

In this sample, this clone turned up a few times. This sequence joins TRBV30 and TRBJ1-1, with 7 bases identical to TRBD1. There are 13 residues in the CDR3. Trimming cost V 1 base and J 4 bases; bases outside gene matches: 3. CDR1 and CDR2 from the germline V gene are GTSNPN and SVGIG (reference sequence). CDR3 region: CAWSAAGGTEAFF. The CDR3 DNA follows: TGTGCCTGGAGTGCGGCAGGGGGCACTGAAGCTTTCTTT.

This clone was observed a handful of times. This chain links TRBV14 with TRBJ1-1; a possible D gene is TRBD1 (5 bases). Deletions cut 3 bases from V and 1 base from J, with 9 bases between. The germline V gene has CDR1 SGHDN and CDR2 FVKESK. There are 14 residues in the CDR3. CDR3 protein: CASSQGRKNTEAFF. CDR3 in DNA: TGTGCCAGCAGCCAGGGACGAAAGAACACTGAAGCTTTCTTT.

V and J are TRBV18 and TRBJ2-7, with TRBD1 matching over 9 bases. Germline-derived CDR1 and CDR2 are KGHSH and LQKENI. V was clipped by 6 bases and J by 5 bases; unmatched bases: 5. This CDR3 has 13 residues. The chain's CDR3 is CASSRTGDNEQYF. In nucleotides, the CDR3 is TGTGCCAGCTCTCGGACAGGGGACAACGAGCAGTACTTC.

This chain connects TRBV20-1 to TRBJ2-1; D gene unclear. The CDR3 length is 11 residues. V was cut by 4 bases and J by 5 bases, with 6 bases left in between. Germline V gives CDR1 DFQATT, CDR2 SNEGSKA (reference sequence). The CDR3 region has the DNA TGCAGTGCTACAGCGAACAATGAGCAGTTCTTC. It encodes CSATANNEQFF.

The CDR3 DNA follows: TGTGCCAGCAGTGACAGCTCTGGGGCCAACGTCCTGACTTTC. It codes for CASSDSSGANVLTF. The chain links TRBV2 to TRBJ2-6, with no clear D. Trimming stripped 3 bases from V and 0 bases from J, with 3 bases between. This CDR3 contains 14 residues. Germline CDR1 SNHLY, CDR2 FYNNEI. The full variable domain, completed using reference TRBV2 and TRBJ2-6, is EPEVTQTPSHQVTQMGQEVILRCVPISNHLYFYWYRQILGQKVEFLVSFYNNEISEKSEIFDDQFSVERPDGSNFTLKIRSTKLEDSAMYFCASSDSSGANVLTFGAGSRLTVL.

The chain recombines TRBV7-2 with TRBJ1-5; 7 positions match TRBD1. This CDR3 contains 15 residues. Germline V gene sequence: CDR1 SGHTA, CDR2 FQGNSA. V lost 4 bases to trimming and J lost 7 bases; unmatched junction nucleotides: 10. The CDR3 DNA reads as TGTGCCAGCAGCTCACGGGGGCTAGGGGGCCAGCCCCAGCATTTT. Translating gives CASSSRGLGGQPQHF.

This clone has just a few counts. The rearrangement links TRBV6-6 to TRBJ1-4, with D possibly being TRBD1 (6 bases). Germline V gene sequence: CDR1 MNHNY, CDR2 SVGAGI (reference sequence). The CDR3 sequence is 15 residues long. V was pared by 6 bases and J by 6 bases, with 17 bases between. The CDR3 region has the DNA TGTGCCAGCAGCCCGCAACAGGGAAACGATGAAAAACTGTTTTTT. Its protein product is CASSPQQGNDEKLFF.

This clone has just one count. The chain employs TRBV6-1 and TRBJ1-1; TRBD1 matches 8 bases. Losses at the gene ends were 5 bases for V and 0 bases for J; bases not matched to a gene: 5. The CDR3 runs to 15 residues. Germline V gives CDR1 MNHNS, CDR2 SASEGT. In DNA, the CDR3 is TGTGCCAGCAGTCCTGACAGGGGAATGAACACTGAAGCTTTCTTT. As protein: CASSPDRGMNTEAFF.

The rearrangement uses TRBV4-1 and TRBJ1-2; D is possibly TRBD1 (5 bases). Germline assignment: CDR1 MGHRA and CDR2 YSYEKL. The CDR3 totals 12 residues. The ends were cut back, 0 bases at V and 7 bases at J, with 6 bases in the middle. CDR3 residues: CASSQERGGYTF. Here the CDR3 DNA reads TGCGCCAGCAGCCAAGAGAGGGGTGGCTACACCTTC.

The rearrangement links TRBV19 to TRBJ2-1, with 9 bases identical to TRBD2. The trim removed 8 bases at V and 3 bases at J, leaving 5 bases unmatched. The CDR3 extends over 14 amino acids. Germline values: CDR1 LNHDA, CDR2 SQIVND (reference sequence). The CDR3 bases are TGTGCCAGTGTTCGTAGCGGGGGCTACAATGAGCAGTTCTTC. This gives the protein CASVRSGGYNEQFF.

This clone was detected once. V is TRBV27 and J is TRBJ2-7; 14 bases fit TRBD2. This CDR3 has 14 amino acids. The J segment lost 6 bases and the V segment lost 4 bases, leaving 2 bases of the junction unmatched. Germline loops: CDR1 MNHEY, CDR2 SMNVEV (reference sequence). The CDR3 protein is CASSSGTSGGEQYF. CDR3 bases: TGTGCCAGCAGTTCTGGGACTAGCGGGGGCGAGCAGTACTTC.

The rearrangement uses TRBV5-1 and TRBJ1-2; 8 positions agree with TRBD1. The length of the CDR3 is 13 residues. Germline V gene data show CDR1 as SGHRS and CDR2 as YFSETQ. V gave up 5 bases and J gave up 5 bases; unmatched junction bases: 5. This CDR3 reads CASSQDRGYGYTF. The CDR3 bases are TGCGCCAGCAGTCAAGACAGGGGTTATGGCTACACCTTC.

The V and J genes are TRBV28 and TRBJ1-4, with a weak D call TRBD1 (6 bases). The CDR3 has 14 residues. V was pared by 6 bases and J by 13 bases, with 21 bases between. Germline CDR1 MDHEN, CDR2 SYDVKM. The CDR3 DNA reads TGTGCCAGCAGCCCGACAGGATCCCGTACCGGACTGTTTTTT. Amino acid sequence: CASSPTGSRTGLFF. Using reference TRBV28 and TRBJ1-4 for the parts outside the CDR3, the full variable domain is DVKVTQSSRYLVKRTGEKVFLECVQDMDHENMFWYRQDPGLGLRLIYFSYDVKMKEKGDIPEGYSVSREKKERFSLILESASTNQTSMYLCASSPTGSRTGLFFGSGTQLSVL.

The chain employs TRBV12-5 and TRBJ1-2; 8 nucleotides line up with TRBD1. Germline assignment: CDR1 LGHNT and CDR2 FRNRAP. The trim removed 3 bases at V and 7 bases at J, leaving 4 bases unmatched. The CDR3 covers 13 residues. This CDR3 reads CASGFGTGRGYTF. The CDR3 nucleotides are TGTGCTAGTGGTTTTGGGACAGGACGTGGCTACACCTTC.

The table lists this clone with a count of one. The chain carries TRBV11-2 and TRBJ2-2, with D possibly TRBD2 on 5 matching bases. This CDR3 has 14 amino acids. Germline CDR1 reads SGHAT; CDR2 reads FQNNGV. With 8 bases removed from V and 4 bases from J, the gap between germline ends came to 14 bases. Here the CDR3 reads CASRRPRGTGELFF. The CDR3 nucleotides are TGTGCCAGCCGGAGGCCCCGGGGCACCGGGGAGCTGTTTTTT.

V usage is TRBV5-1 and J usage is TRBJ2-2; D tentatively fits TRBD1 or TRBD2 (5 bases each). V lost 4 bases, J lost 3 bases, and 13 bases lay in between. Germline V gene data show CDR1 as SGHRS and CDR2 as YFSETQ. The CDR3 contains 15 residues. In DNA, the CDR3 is TGCGCCAGCAGCCCATCGGGGCGGGACACCGGGGAGCTGTTTTTT. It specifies CASSPSGRDTGELFF.

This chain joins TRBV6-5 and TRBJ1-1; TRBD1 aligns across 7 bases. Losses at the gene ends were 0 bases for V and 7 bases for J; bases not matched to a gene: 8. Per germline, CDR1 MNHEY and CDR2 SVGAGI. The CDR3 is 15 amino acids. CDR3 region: CASSYSGRGRVEAFF. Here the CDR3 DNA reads TGTGCCAGCAGTTACTCGGGGAGGGGGCGAGTTGAAGCTTTCTTT.